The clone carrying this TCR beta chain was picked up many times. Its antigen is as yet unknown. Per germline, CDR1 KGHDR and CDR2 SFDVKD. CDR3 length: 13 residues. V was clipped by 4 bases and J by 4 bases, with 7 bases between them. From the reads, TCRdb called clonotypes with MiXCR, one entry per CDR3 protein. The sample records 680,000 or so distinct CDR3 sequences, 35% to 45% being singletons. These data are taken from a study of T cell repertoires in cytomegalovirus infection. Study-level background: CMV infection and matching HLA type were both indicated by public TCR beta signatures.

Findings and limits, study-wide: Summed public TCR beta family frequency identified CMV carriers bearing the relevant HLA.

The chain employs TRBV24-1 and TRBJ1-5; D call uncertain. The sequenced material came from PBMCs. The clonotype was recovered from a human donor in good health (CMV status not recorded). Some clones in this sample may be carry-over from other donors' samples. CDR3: CATSEDGNQPQHF. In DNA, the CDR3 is TGTGCCACCAGTGAAGATGGGAATCAGCCCCAGCATTTT.